These 18 T cell receptor beta chains were all obtained from the same sample, sequenced in a study of cytomegalovirus exposure and HLA in healthy donors. The PCR made use of 60 Vbeta and 13 Jbeta primers. The protocol was immunoSEQ multiplex PCR, while the TCRdb copy is restricted to in-frame clones and leaves out a portion. The data hold about 150,000 clones, with 60% to 85% observed a single time. Sample: PBMCs. The receptors here all came from a woman aged 45-65 years in good health and CMV-seropositive.

CDR3 sequence: CASSGASGREVEQFF. CDR3 sequence (DNA): TGTGCCAGCAGTGGAGCTAGCGGGAGGGAGGTTGAGCAGTTCTTC. The rearrangement links TRBV2 to TRBJ2-1; 12 nucleotides line up with TRBD2. The germline V gene has CDR1 SNHLY and CDR2 FYNNEI. With 4 bases clipped from V and 9 bases from J, the junction kept 7 bases outside the gene matches. This CDR3 has 15 amino acids.

The chain joins TRBV18 to TRBJ1-3; 8 bases match TRBD1. The CDR3 has 15 residues. Germline lookup yields CDR1 KGHSH and CDR2 LQKENI. V shed 1 base and J 8 bases; nucleotides not matched to a gene: 7. CDR3 bases: TGTGCCAGCTCACCACGGACAGGGCAAGGGGACACCATATATTTT. Translation gives CASSPRTGQGDTIYF. Variable domain in full (rest from reference TRBV18 and TRBJ1-3): NAGVMQNPRHLVRRRGQEARLRCSPMKGHSHVYWYRQLPEEGLKFMVYLQKENIIDESGMPKERFSAEFPKEGPSILRIQQVVRGDSAAYFCASSPRTGQGDTIYFGEGSWLTVV.

The chain carries TRBV2 and TRBJ1-4, with unresolved D. CDR3 size: 12 residues. The germline CDR1 and CDR2 sequences are SNHLY and FYNNEI. Trimming took 8 bases from V and 8 from J, leaving 12 bases between them. CDR3 in amino acids: CASSPTTEKLFF. CDR3 coding DNA: TGTGCCAGCTCACCGACTACAGAAAAACTGTTTTTT.

This clone has just a few counts. The V and J genes are TRBV28 and TRBJ1-2, with D possibly TRBD1 on 5 matching bases. The CDR3 covers 11 residues. The V gene lost 7 bases and the J gene lost 8 bases, with 11 bases spanning the gap. In germline, CDR1 is MDHEN, CDR2 SYDVKM. In nucleotides, the CDR3 is TGTGCCAGCACAGGGTTGCGGGGCTACACCTTC. Protein product: CASTGLRGYTF.

This clone appeared a single time. The chain uses TRBV28 and TRBJ2-2, with D unclear. The V gene's germline CDR1 is MDHEN and CDR2 SYDVKM. The CDR3 is 18 residues long. Trimming pared 2 bases from V and 4 bases from J, leaving 20 bases between. The DNA of the CDR3 is TGTGCCAGCAGTTTACGCCTCGACTCTGGGTATGGCACCGGGGAGCTGTTTTTT. Protein product: CASSLRLDSGYGTGELFF.

On this clone itself: This same CDR3 is encoded by further DNA sequences in the sample. The V and J genes are TRBV20-1 and TRBJ2-3; D uncertain. The V gene lost 4 bases and the J gene lost 3 bases, with 5 bases spanning the gap. In germline, CDR1 is DFQATT, CDR2 SNEGSKA (reference sequence). The CDR3 totals 11 residues. CDR3 nucleotides: TGCAGTGCTACTTATACAGATACGCAGTATTTT. This sequence encodes CSATYTDTQYF.

The chain is built from TRBV29-1 and TRBJ2-5; 10 nucleotides match TRBD1. V shed 7 bases and J 5 bases; nucleotides not matched to a gene: 4. Germline V gene sequence: CDR1 SQVTM, CDR2 ANQGSEA. The CDR3 length is 12 residues. DNA of the CDR3: TGCAGCGGGGACAGGGGAGCGGAGACCCAGTACTTC. Protein product: CSGDRGAETQYF.

The chain combines TRBV5-5 with TRBJ1-5, with TRBD1 identical over 9 bases. V gave up 6 bases and J gave up 7 bases; unmatched junction bases: 8. The CDR3 totals 14 residues. Germline loops: CDR1 SGHKS, CDR2 YYEKEE (reference sequence). CDR3 nucleotide sequence: TGTGCCAGCAACCCCCGGACAGGGGTCCAGCCCCAGCATTTT. This gives the protein CASNPRTGVQPQHF.

The V gene is TRBV11-2, the J gene TRBJ2-7, with TRBD1 identical over 7 bases. Germline CDR1 and CDR2: SGHAT and FQNNGV. Germline trimming cut 0 bases from V and 0 bases from J; bases unmatched to any gene: 5. The CDR3 has 16 residues. CDR3 loop: CASSLERQGSSYEQYF. The CDR3 coding sequence is TGTGCCAGCAGCTTAGAAAGACAGGGAAGCTCCTACGAGCAGTACTTC.

This clone has just one count. The V gene is TRBV19, the J gene TRBJ2-7; 10 nucleotides align to TRBD2. This CDR3 comprises 14 residues. Germline trimming cut 6 bases from V and 3 bases from J; bases unmatched to any gene: 5. Germline CDR1 and CDR2: LNHDA and SQIVND (reference sequence). The CDR3 DNA follows: TGTGCCAGTAGCAAGGTAGCGGGAGGCTACGAGCAGTACTTC. Protein product: CASSKVAGGYEQYF.

The chain has TRBV30 and TRBJ2-2; D possibly corresponds to TRBD2 (5 bases). V dropped 5 bases and J dropped 6 bases, with 13 bases sitting between them. This CDR3 has 13 amino acids. Germline assignment: CDR1 GTSNPN and CDR2 SVGIG (reference sequence). CDR3 amino acids: CAWFGRAAGELFF. Written as DNA, the CDR3 is TGTGCCTGGTTCGGGCGGGCGGCCGGGGAGCTGTTTTTT.

The rearrangement uses TRBV11-3 and TRBJ1-3; D remains unclear. Deletions cut 2 bases from V and 0 bases from J, with 8 bases between. CDR3 size: 15 residues. Germline values: CDR1 SGHNT, CDR2 YENEEA. CDR3 nucleotides: TGTGCCAGCAGCTTAACAGTGATCTCTGGAAACACCATATATTTT. The encoded protein is CASSLTVISGNTIYF.

In its sample, this clone was seen a few times. This CDR3 reads CASNRGLAGTGELFF. CDR3 nucleotide sequence: TGTGCCAGCAACCGAGGGCTAGCGGGGACCGGGGAGCTGTTTTTT. The genes are TRBV7-2 and TRBJ2-2; 9 bases match TRBD2. CDR3 size: 15 residues. The germline CDR1 and CDR2 sequences are SGHTA and FQGNSA. The trim removed 7 bases at V and 5 bases at J, leaving 8 bases unmatched.

The chain is built from TRBV5-6 and TRBJ1-2; TRBD1 agrees at 9 bases. V shed 4 bases, J shed 4 bases, and the junction held 5 bases outside the gene matches. The CDR3 sequence is 14 residues long. Germline loops: CDR1 SGHDT, CDR2 YYEEEE. The DNA for the CDR3 is TGTGCCAGCAGCGGGACAGGGATCCTCTATGGCTACACCTTC. Translated, it gives CASSGTGILYGYTF.

This clone was seen only a few times. This chain uses TRBV5-4 with TRBJ2-3; 7 positions match TRBD2. CDR3 length equals 11 residues. Germline assignment: CDR1 SGHNT and CDR2 YYREEE (reference sequence). The ends lost 5 bases at V and 6 bases at J; junction bases unmatched: 0. The CDR3 DNA is TGTGCCAGCAGGGGGGGGGATACGCAGTATTTT. Translation: CASRGGDTQYF.

This clone appeared a single time. The chain combines TRBV25-1 with TRBJ1-2; D gene unclear. Germline CDR1 and CDR2: MGHDK and SYGVNS. The length of the CDR3 is 13 residues. With 3 bases removed from V and 6 bases from J, the gap between germline ends came to 11 bases. DNA of the CDR3: TGTGCCAGCAGTGATTTCGACGGAGATGGCTACACCTTC. Translating gives CASSDFDGDGYTF.

This clone was picked up a small number of times. Different DNA sequences within this sample yield the same CDR3. This chain uses TRBV6-5 with TRBJ1-2, with D perhaps TRBD1 (5 bases). Trimming shortened V by 6 bases and J by 3 bases, and 11 bases separated the two germline ends. The CDR3 length is 13 residues. Germline V gene lookup returns CDR1 MNHEY and CDR2 SVGAGI. CDR3 DNA: TGTGCCAGCAGCCCGGGGGGGGACTATGGCTACACCTTC. It is translated as CASSPGGDYGYTF.

The rearrangement links TRBV12-5 to TRBJ2-2; TRBD2 matches at 8 bases. The ends lost 4 bases at V and 4 bases at J; junction bases unmatched: 5. Germline V lookup: CDR1 LGHNT, CDR2 FRNRAP. This CDR3 is 15 amino acids long. For the CDR3, the DNA is TGTGCTAGTGGTTCGGGACTAGGGGGCACCGGGGAGCTGTTTTTT. Translating gives CASGSGLGGTGELFF.